This is a list of T cell receptor beta chains from one sample in a study of blood T cell repertoires in COVID-19. Generated by immunoSEQ multiplex PCR, the TCRdb table keeps only in-frame clones and is missing some. The data contain approximately 200,000 clones, 80% to 90% of them singletons. The sequenced material came from PBMCs or T cells enriched from blood (not recorded which). These receptors were obtained from a woman aged 30 to 39 who had been exposed to COVID-19. The CDR3 runs from the conserved cysteine through the conserved F or W. The order of the fields is J gene, D gene, clone size, V gene, CDR3 protein, CDR3 DNA. A D gene is named only where the DNA matches it firmly. Clone size is shown for a subset of rows, as once, few, many or a class of expanded clone.

J gene: TRBJ1-1
D gene: TRBD1
clone size: once
V gene: TRBV27
CDR3 protein: CASSMGGQYTEAFF
CDR3 DNA: TGTGCCAGCAGTATGGGGGGACAGTACACTGAAGCTTTCTTT

J gene: TRBJ2-1
D gene: NA
clone size: NA
V gene: TRBV10-3
CDR3 protein: CAISEPGGIEQFF
CDR3 DNA: TGTGCCATCAGTGAGCCGGGGGGCATTGAGCAGTTCTTC

J gene: TRBJ2-7
D gene: NA
clone size: NA
V gene: TRBV5-1
CDR3 protein: CASSLHTGGRGNEQYF
CDR3 DNA: TGCGCCAGCAGCTTGCATACGGGGGGCAGGGGCAACGAGCAGTACTTC

J gene: TRBJ1-4
D gene: NA
clone size: once
V gene: TRBV19
CDR3 protein: CASSIRGGLFF
CDR3 DNA: TGTGCCAGTAGTATCCGGGGTGGACTGTTTTTT

J gene: TRBJ2-7
D gene: TRBD1
clone size: NA
V gene: TRBV9
CDR3 protein: CASSASPGQGAYEQYF
CDR3 DNA: TGTGCCAGCAGCGCCTCCCCGGGACAGGGGGCCTACGAGCAGTACTTC

J gene: TRBJ2-5
D gene: NA
clone size: NA
V gene: TRBV10-1
CDR3 protein: CASSESRGKGQETQYF
CDR3 DNA: TGCGCCAGCAGTGAGTCAAGGGGCAAGGGACAAGAGACCCAGTACTTC

J gene: TRBJ1-3
D gene: NA
clone size: NA
V gene: TRBV6-5
CDR3 protein: CASSYSEGSSGNTIYF
CDR3 DNA: TGTGCCAGCAGTTACTCGGAGGGCTCCTCTGGAAACACCATATATTTT

J gene: TRBJ2-1
D gene: NA
clone size: once
V gene: TRBV3-1/TRBV3-2
CDR3 protein: CASSQGAVGGSYNEQFF
CDR3 DNA: TGTGCCAGCAGCCAAGGGGCGGTCGGGGGCTCCTACAATGAGCAGTTCTTC

J gene: TRBJ1-1
D gene: NA
clone size: NA
V gene: TRBV2
CDR3 protein: CASRGTGTTEAFF
CDR3 DNA: TGTGCCAGCAGAGGAACAGGGACCACTGAAGCTTTCTTT

J gene: TRBJ2-7
D gene: TRBD1
clone size: NA
V gene: TRBV4-1
CDR3 protein: CASSQADFLGQGDYEQYF
CDR3 DNA: TGCGCCAGCAGCCAAGCCGATTTTTTGGGACAGGGGGACTACGAGCAGTACTTC

J gene: TRBJ1-5
D gene: TRBD1
clone size: NA
V gene: TRBV3-1/TRBV3-2
CDR3 protein: CASSLGTGGAKPQHF
CDR3 DNA: TGTGCCAGCAGCCTCGGGACAGGGGGCGCGAAGCCCCAGCATTTT

J gene: TRBJ2-3
D gene: TRBD2
clone size: NA
V gene: TRBV2
CDR3 protein: CASSGASGVDTQYF
CDR3 DNA: TGTGCCAGCAGTGGGGCTAGCGGGGTTGATACGCAGTATTTT

J gene: TRBJ1-4
D gene: NA
clone size: NA
V gene: TRBV10-2
CDR3 protein: CASHPQGLNEKLFF
CDR3 DNA: TGCGCCAGCCATCCTCAGGGGCTGAATGAAAAACTGTTTTTT

J gene: TRBJ2-1
D gene: TRBD2
clone size: once
V gene: TRBV6-5
CDR3 protein: CASETSGGFNEQFF
CDR3 DNA: TGTGCCAGCGAAACTAGCGGGGGGTTCAATGAGCAGTTCTTC

J gene: TRBJ2-5
D gene: TRBD2
clone size: once
V gene: TRBV3-1/TRBV3-2
CDR3 protein: CASSQAGGGAETQYF
CDR3 DNA: TGTGCCAGCAGCCAAGCCGGCGGGGGGGCAGAGACCCAGTACTTC

J gene: TRBJ2-2
D gene: TRBD1
clone size: NA
V gene: TRBV2
CDR3 protein: CASKLQGAGTGELFF
CDR3 DNA: TGTGCCAGCAAATTACAGGGGGCAGGCACCGGGGAGCTGTTTTTT

J gene: TRBJ2-1
D gene: NA
clone size: NA
V gene: TRBV9
CDR3 protein: CASSVGGLSYNEQFF
CDR3 DNA: TGTGCCAGCAGCGTAGGGGGGCTCTCCTACAATGAGCAGTTCTTC

J gene: TRBJ2-3
D gene: TRBD2
clone size: NA
V gene: TRBV5-4
CDR3 protein: CASTPSGGAADTQYF
CDR3 DNA: TGTGCCAGCACCCCTAGCGGGGGGGCCGCAGATACGCAGTATTTT

J gene: TRBJ1-6
D gene: NA
clone size: once
V gene: TRBV5-4
CDR3 protein: CASSLGGLAGRSPLHF
CDR3 DNA: TGTGCCAGCAGCTTGGGGGGCCTGGCAGGGCGATCACCCCTCCACTTT

J gene: TRBJ2-7
D gene: NA
clone size: NA
V gene: TRBV9
CDR3 protein: CASSLGGAAYEQYF
CDR3 DNA: TGTGCCAGCAGCCTGGGGGGGGCCGCCTACGAGCAGTACTTC

J gene: TRBJ1-6
D gene: NA
clone size: NA
V gene: TRBV7-6
CDR3 protein: CASSLVVGGYNSPLHF
CDR3 DNA: TGTGCCAGCAGCTTAGTTGTAGGGGGATATAATTCACCCCTCCACTTT

J gene: TRBJ2-4
D gene: NA
clone size: NA
V gene: TRBV6-5
CDR3 protein: CASSLQGYAKNIQYF
CDR3 DNA: TGTGCCAGCAGCCTACAGGGTTACGCCAAAAACATTCAGTACTTC

J gene: TRBJ2-3
D gene: TRBD2
clone size: NA
V gene: TRBV5-1
CDR3 protein: CASSSTTSGGPTDTQYF
CDR3 DNA: TGCGCCAGCAGCTCGACGACTAGCGGGGGCCCCACAGATACGCAGTATTTT

J gene: TRBJ1-6
D gene: TRBD1
clone size: NA
V gene: TRBV3-1/TRBV3-2
CDR3 protein: CASSQRTGGMDSPLHF
CDR3 DNA: TGTGCCAGCAGCCAAAGGACAGGGGGCATGGATTCACCCCTCCACTTT

J gene: TRBJ1-2
D gene: TRBD1
clone size: NA
V gene: TRBV15
CDR3 protein: CATSRDKGTGANYGYTF
CDR3 DNA: TGTGCCACCAGCAGAGATAAGGGGACAGGGGCTAACTATGGCTACACCTTC

J gene: TRBJ2-3
D gene: NA
clone size: NA
V gene: TRBV30
CDR3 protein: CAWSAGQSNQPQYF
CDR3 DNA: TGTGCCTGGAGTGCCGGACAGAGCAATCAGCCCCAGTATTTT

J gene: TRBJ1-3
D gene: TRBD1
clone size: NA
V gene: TRBV7-7
CDR3 protein: CASSLDRGPGNTIYF
CDR3 DNA: TGTGCCAGCAGCTTGGACAGGGGGCCCGGAAACACCATATATTTT

J gene: TRBJ2-3
D gene: TRBD1
clone size: NA
V gene: TRBV11-2
CDR3 protein: CASSLTGSLGDTQYF
CDR3 DNA: TGTGCCAGCAGCTTGACAGGGTCGCTCGGAGATACGCAGTATTTT

J gene: TRBJ1-3
D gene: TRBD1
clone size: NA
V gene: TRBV28
CDR3 protein: CASSFQRQGLRSGNTIYF
CDR3 DNA: TGTGCCAGCAGTTTCCAGAGACAGGGACTCCGCTCTGGAAACACCATATATTTT

J gene: TRBJ1-2
D gene: NA
clone size: NA
V gene: TRBV9
CDR3 protein: CASSVGGGNYGYTF
CDR3 DNA: TGTGCCAGCAGCGTAGGCGGGGGGAACTATGGCTACACCTTC

J gene: TRBJ1-4
D gene: TRBD1
clone size: NA
V gene: TRBV5-1
CDR3 protein: CASSLPGQANEKLFF
CDR3 DNA: TGCGCCAGCAGCTTGCCGGGACAGGCTAATGAAAAACTGTTTTTT

J gene: TRBJ1-2
D gene: NA
clone size: once
V gene: TRBV19
CDR3 protein: CASSLQDSHPGYTF
CDR3 DNA: TGTGCCAGTAGCCTTCAAGACAGTCACCCTGGCTACACCTTC

J gene: TRBJ1-1
D gene: NA
clone size: NA
V gene: TRBV2
CDR3 protein: CASSWGRDAFF
CDR3 DNA: TGTGCCAGCAGTTGGGGCAGGGATGCTTTCTTT

J gene: TRBJ1-2
D gene: NA
clone size: NA
V gene: TRBV7-9
CDR3 protein: CASSRRGSYGYTF
CDR3 DNA: TGTGCCAGCAGCCGCCGCGGGTCCTATGGCTACACCTTC

J gene: TRBJ2-4
D gene: NA
clone size: NA
V gene: TRBV7-8
CDR3 protein: CASSLEGTQKNIQYF
CDR3 DNA: TGTGCCAGCAGCTTAGAAGGGACACAAAAAAACATTCAGTACTTC

J gene: TRBJ1-2
D gene: NA
clone size: NA
V gene: TRBV12-3/TRBV12-4
CDR3 protein: CASSPGVNYGYTF
CDR3 DNA: TGTGCCAGCAGCCCAGGGGTGAACTATGGCTACACCTTC

J gene: TRBJ2-3
D gene: NA
clone size: NA
V gene: TRBV5-5
CDR3 protein: CASSTTGGSSTDTQYF
CDR3 DNA: TGTGCCAGCAGCACGACAGGAGGATCTAGCACAGATACGCAGTATTTT

J gene: TRBJ2-5
D gene: NA
clone size: NA
V gene: TRBV2
CDR3 protein: CASSADSGETQYF
CDR3 DNA: TGTGCCAGCAGTGCGGATAGCGGAGAGACCCAGTACTTC

J gene: TRBJ2-5
D gene: NA
clone size: NA
V gene: TRBV25-1
CDR3 protein: CASSEWQGHSETQYF
CDR3 DNA: TGTGCCAGCAGTGAATGGCAGGGTCACTCAGAGACCCAGTACTTC

J gene: TRBJ2-7
D gene: TRBD1
clone size: NA
V gene: TRBV6-5
CDR3 protein: CASSYLDRGPREQYF
CDR3 DNA: TGTGCCAGCAGTTACTTGGACAGGGGGCCGCGCGAGCAGTACTTC

J gene: TRBJ1-2
D gene: NA
clone size: NA
V gene: TRBV5-5
CDR3 protein: CASSSKQGPPNYGYTF
CDR3 DNA: TGTGCCAGCAGCTCCAAACAGGGACCACCTAACTATGGCTACACCTTC

J gene: TRBJ1-2
D gene: NA
clone size: few
V gene: TRBV7-9
CDR3 protein: CASSLDSSNYGYTF
CDR3 DNA: TGTGCCAGCAGCTTAGACAGTTCTAACTATGGCTACACCTTC

J gene: TRBJ2-3
D gene: TRBD1
clone size: NA
V gene: TRBV6-5
CDR3 protein: CASSRLGQHTDTQYF
CDR3 DNA: TGTGCCAGCAGCCGCCTGGGACAGCACACAGATACGCAGTATTTT

J gene: TRBJ1-2
D gene: NA
clone size: NA
V gene: TRBV24-1
CDR3 protein: CATSDPGVSYGYTF
CDR3 DNA: TGTGCCACCAGTGATCCCGGGGTTTCATATGGCTACACCTTC

J gene: TRBJ1-1
D gene: NA
clone size: NA
V gene: TRBV19
CDR3 protein: CASRSVGGSTEAFF
CDR3 DNA: TGTGCCAGTAGAAGTGTGGGAGGGTCCACTGAAGCTTTCTTT

J gene: TRBJ2-1
D gene: NA
clone size: NA
V gene: TRBV4-2
CDR3 protein: CASSHGEYNEQFF
CDR3 DNA: TGTGCCAGCAGCCATGGAGAGTACAATGAGCAGTTCTTC

J gene: TRBJ1-3
D gene: TRBD1
clone size: NA
V gene: TRBV24-1
CDR3 protein: CATSGQGKGGNTIYF
CDR3 DNA: TGTGCCACCAGTGGACAGGGCAAAGGGGGAAACACCATATATTTT